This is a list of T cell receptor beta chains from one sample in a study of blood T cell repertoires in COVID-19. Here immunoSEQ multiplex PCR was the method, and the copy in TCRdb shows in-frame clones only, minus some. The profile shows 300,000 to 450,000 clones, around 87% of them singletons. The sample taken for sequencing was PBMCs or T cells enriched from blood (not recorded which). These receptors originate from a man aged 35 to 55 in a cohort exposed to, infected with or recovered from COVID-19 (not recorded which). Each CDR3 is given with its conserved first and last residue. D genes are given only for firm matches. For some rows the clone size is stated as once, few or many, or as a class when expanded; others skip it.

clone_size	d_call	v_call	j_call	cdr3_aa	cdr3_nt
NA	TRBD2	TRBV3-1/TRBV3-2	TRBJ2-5	CASSQVIAGGRKTQYF	TGTGCCAGCAGCCAAGTGATAGCGGGAGGGAGAAAGACCCAGTACTTC
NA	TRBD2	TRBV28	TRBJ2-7	CASRELRETHEQYF	TGTGCCAGCAGGGAGTTGCGGGAGACCCACGAGCAGTACTTC
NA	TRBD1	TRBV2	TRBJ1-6	CASSWDRGSSPLHF	TGTGCCAGCAGTTGGGACAGGGGGAGCTCACCCCTCCACTTT
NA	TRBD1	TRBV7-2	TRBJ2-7	CASSLTGTVDYEQYF	TGTGCCAGCAGCTTAACCGGGACAGTGGACTACGAGCAGTACTTC
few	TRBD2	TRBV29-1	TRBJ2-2	CSTGTSEAGELFF	TGCAGCACAGGGACTAGCGAGGCCGGGGAGCTGTTTTTT
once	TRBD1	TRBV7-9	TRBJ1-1	CASSRDREAFF	TGTGCCAGCAGCCGGGACAGGGAAGCTTTCTTT
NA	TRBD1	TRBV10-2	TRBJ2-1	CASKLGTGDNEQFF	TGCGCCAGCAAGCTAGGGACAGGGGACAATGAGCAGTTCTTC
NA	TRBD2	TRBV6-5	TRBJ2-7	CASGAGTSGSQEQYF	TGTGCCAGCGGAGCCGGGACTAGCGGGAGTCAGGAGCAGTACTTC
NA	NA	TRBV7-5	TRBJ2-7	CVRSLDGRAYEQYF	TGTGTCAGAAGCTTAGACGGGAGGGCCTACGAGCAGTACTTC
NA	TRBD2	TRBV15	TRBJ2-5	CATTTGGAGGRETQYF	TGTGCCACCACCACTGGGGGAGCGGGAGGGAGGGAGACCCAGTACTTC
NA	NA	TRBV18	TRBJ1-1	CASSSVGQITEAFF	TGTGCCAGCTCAAGTGTCGGACAGATCACTGAAGCTTTCTTT
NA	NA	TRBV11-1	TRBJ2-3	CASSLEVGERLDTQYF	TGTGCCAGCAGCTTAGAGGTGGGAGAGAGGTTGGATACGCAGTATTTT
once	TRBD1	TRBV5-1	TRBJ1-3	CASSPMGQTAGNTIYF	TGCGCCAGCAGCCCGATGGGACAGACAGCTGGAAACACCATATATTTT
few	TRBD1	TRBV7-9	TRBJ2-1	CASKLDRGAEQFF	TGTGCCAGCAAACTGGACAGGGGAGCTGAGCAGTTCTTC
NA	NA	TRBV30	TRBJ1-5	CAWSRSDSDVRPQHF	TGTGCCTGGAGTCGGTCGGACAGTGACGTTAGGCCCCAGCATTTT
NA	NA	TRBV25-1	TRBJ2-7	CASSLDSYEQYF	TGTGCCAGCTCACTGGACAGCTACGAGCAGTACTTC
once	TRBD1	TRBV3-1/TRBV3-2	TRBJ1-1	CASSQKQGREAFF	TGTGCCAGCAGCCAAAAACAGGGGCGTGAAGCTTTCTTT
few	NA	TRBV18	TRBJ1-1	CASSQPGPNTEAFF	TGTGCCAGCTCACAGCCAGGCCCGAACACTGAAGCTTTCTTT
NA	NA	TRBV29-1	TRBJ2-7	CSVGRGGNEQYF	TGCAGCGTTGGGAGGGGCGGGAACGAGCAGTACTTC
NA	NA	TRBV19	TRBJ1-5	CASRSGSYSNQPQHF	TGTGCCTCGCGGTCCGGCAGTTATAGCAATCAGCCCCAGCATTTT
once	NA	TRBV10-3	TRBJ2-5	CAISKPQETQYF	TGTGCCATCAGCAAGCCCCAAGAGACCCAGTACTTC
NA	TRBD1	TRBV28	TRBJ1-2	CASSPGGTNYGYTF	TGTGCCAGCAGTCCAGGGGGCACTAACTATGGCTACACCTTC
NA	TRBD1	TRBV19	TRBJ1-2	CASSIGTGGTYGYTF	TGTGCCAGTAGTATAGGGACAGGGGGCACCTATGGCTACACCTTC
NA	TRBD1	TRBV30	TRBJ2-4	CASGWGQAKNIQYF	TGTGCTTCGGGATGGGGACAGGCCAAAAACATTCAGTACTTC
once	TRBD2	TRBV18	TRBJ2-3	CASSLGLDPTDTQYF	TGTGCCAGCTCACTCGGACTAGATCCCACAGATACGCAGTATTTT
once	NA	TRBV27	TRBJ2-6	CASSLSGSGANVLTF	TGTGCCAGCAGTTTATCCGGGTCTGGGGCCAACGTCCTGACTTTC
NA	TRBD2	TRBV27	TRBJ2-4	CASSLSWTSAKNIQYF	TGTGCCAGCAGTTTATCCTGGACTAGCGCCAAAAACATTCAGTACTTC
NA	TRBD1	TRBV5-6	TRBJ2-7	CASSSGQGGKRYEQYF	TGTGCCAGCAGCTCCGGACAGGGGGGAAAAAGATACGAGCAGTACTTC
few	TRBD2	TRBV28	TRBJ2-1	CASSSSGNGNNEQFF	TGTGCCAGCAGTTCTAGCGGGAACGGCAACAATGAGCAGTTCTTC
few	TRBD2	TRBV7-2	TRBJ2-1	CASSRQFSGRASEQFF	TGTGCCAGCAGCCGCCAGTTTAGCGGGAGGGCCAGTGAGCAGTTCTTC
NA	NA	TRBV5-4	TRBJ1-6	CASSPGGRDESPLHF	TGTGCCAGCAGCCCGGGGGGCAGGGATGAATCACCCCTCCACTTT
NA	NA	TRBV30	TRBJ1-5	CAWSKGKGEPQHF	TGTGCCTGGAGTAAGGGTAAGGGGGAGCCCCAGCATTTT
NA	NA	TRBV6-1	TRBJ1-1	CASSEVGAGTEAFF	TGTGCCAGCAGTGAAGTGGGGGCTGGCACTGAAGCTTTCTTT
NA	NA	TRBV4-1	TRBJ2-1	CASSQVAGYEQFF	TGCGCCAGCAGCCAGGTTGCGGGCTATGAGCAGTTCTTC
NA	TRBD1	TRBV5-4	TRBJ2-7	CASSSSETGAYEQYF	TGTGCCAGCAGCTCCAGTGAGACAGGGGCCTACGAGCAGTACTTC
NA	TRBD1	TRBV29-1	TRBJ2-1	CSVTGVWTGGQNEQFF	TGCAGCGTGACCGGGGTATGGACAGGGGGCCAGAATGAGCAGTTCTTC
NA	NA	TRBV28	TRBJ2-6	CASSLPQSGANVLTF	TGTGCCAGCAGTTTACCACAATCTGGGGCCAACGTCCTGACTTTC
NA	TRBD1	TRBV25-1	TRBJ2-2	CARQGQGENTGELFF	TGTGCCAGACAGGGACAGGGCGAGAACACCGGGGAGCTGTTTTTT
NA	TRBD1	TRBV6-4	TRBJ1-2	CASSSDREGWREGYTF	TGTGCCAGCAGCTCCGACAGGGAAGGGTGGCGGGAAGGCTACACCTTC
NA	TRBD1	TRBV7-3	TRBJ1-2	CASSPGRDRAYTF	TGTGCCAGCAGCCCTGGTCGGGACAGGGCCTACACCTTC
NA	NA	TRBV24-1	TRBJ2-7	CATSDGQGYEQYF	TGTGCCACCAGTGATGGGCAGGGATACGAGCAGTACTTC
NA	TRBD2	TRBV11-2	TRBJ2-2	CASSLAGGSANTGELFF	TGTGCCAGCAGCTTAGCGGGGGGTAGCGCGAACACCGGGGAGCTGTTTTTT
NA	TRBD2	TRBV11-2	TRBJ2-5	CASTVSPSGKGETQYF	TGTGCCAGCACCGTATCCCCTAGCGGGAAGGGAGAGACCCAGTACTTC
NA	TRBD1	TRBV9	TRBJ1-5	CASGKGAGDNQPQHF	TGTGCCAGCGGAAAGGGGGCGGGTGACAATCAGCCCCAGCATTTT
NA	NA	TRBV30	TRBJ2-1	CAWSRGSNEQFF	TGTGCCTGGAGTCGGGGGAGCAATGAGCAGTTCTTC
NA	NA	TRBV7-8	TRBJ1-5	CASSLQGGSNQPQHF	TGTGCCAGCAGCTTACAGGGAGGTTCAAATCAGCCCCAGCATTTT
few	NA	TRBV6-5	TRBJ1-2	CASRRETNYGYTF	TGTGCCAGCAGACGAGAAACTAACTATGGCTACACCTTC
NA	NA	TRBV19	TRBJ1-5	CASSIEYSNQPQHF	TGTGCCAGTAGTATCGAGTATAGCAATCAGCCCCAGCATTTT
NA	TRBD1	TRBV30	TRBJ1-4	CAWSRTGEEKLFF	TGTGCCTGGTCCCGGACAGGGGAGGAAAAACTGTTTTTT
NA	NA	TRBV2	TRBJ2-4	CASSEALQGLGAKNIQYF	TGTGCCAGCAGTGAAGCGCTTCAGGGGCTGGGGGCCAAAAACATTCAGTACTTC